This TCR beta chain was found in a study of T cell changes during pregnancy in multiple sclerosis. Sequencing used immunoSEQ multiplex PCR; TCRdb keeps in-frame clones, though not all of them. Found here are around 40,000 clones, 90% of them singletons; the top ten hold over 0.4%. This CDR3 is built from 16 residues. V was clipped by 4 bases and J by 0 bases, with 14 bases between them. Germline V gene sequence: CDR1 MNHNS, CDR2 SASEGT. This receptor was identified in a female donor in good health, enrolled as a control in a pregnancy study. The sample in question was CD4+ T cells from peripheral blood mononuclear cells, obtained in the first trimester of pregnancy. The chain combines TRBV6-1 with TRBJ2-3; tentatively, D is TRBD1 (6 bases). CDR3 sequence: CASSGRQAGSTDTQYF. The CDR3 coding sequence is TGTGCCAGCAGTGGAAGACAGGCCGGTAGCACAGATACGCAGTATTTT.